These 20 T cell receptor beta chains came from one sample sequenced in a study of CD8 T cells in cerebrospinal fluid in Alzheimer's disease. For each CDR3 protein, TCRdb gives one entry from its re-call of the 10x single-cell sequencing reads, without DNA. In all, the sample yields fewer than 2,000 distinct CDR3 sequences. The sequencing input was cerebrospinal fluid. Receptor source: a human donor in good health.

This clonotype is classed as medium-sized by frequency. The V call is TRBV9, the J call TRBJ2-5; there is no DNA to check the TCRdb D call of TRBD1. Germline V CDR1 and CDR2: SGDLS, YYNGEE. This CDR3 is built from 14 residues. The CDR3 sequence is CASSVGTVQETQYF.

This clonotype shows up as medium-sized by frequency. The gene calls are TRBV7-8 and TRBJ1-4; TCRdb designates TRBD1, a call that cannot be tested without DNA. In germline, CDR1 is SGHVS, CDR2 FQNEAQ. This CDR3 has 18 amino acids. The CDR3 protein is CASSLETGRGRSGEKLFF.

Frequency places this clonotype as medium-sized. V is TRBV6-5 and J is TRBJ2-7; TCRdb outputs TRBD1, but without DNA this stays unchecked. CDR3 length equals 15 residues. Germline V gene sequence: CDR1 MNHEY, CDR2 SVGAGI. CDR3 sequence reads: CASSYAWGPYYEQYF.

This clonotype is labeled large (0.1 to 1%) based on frequency. This chain links TRBV10-3 with TRBJ2-1. The CDR3 is 11 amino acids. CDR1 is ENHRY, CDR2 SYGVKD, per germline. CDR3 amino acids: CAISLNNEQFF.

This clonotype counts as large (0.1 to 1%) by frequency. The V call is TRBV10-3, the J call TRBJ1-4; TCRdb lists TRBD1, though no DNA is available to test this call. CDR3 length: 14 amino acids. CDR1 ENHRY and CDR2 SYGVKD come from the germline V gene. The CDR3 protein is CAMPSGTGDEKLFF.

This clonotype is deemed medium-sized by its frequency. The chain employs TRBV2 and TRBJ1-2; TCRdb lists TRBD1, though no DNA is available to test this call. CDR3 length equals 12 residues. CDR1 and CDR2 (germline): SNHLY, FYNNEI. CDR3 region: CARIQGFGGYTF.

This clonotype is called large (0.1 to 1%) based on its frequency. The chain recombines TRBV5-8 with TRBJ2-5. The germline CDR1 and CDR2 sequences are SGHTS and YDEGEE. The CDR3 extends over 15 amino acids. The CDR3 here is CASSSGPLYQETQYF.

Measured by frequency, this clonotype is medium-sized. This chain joins TRBV19 and TRBJ2-5; TCRdb designates TRBD2, a call that cannot be tested without DNA. The CDR3 loop spans 17 amino acids. The germline CDR1 and CDR2 sequences are LNHDA and SQIVND (reference sequence). The CDR3 sequence: CASSFRISGGPQETQYF.

By frequency, this clonotype registers medium-sized (0.01 to 0.1%). J is TRBJ2-7 and V is TRBV7-3; TCRdb designates TRBD2, a call that cannot be tested without DNA. Germline CDR1 is SGHTA and CDR2 is FQGTGA. The CDR3 sequence is 16 residues long. CDR3 loop: CASSLMAGSGSYEQYF.

This clonotype counts as medium-sized by frequency. This chain joins TRBV6-2 or TRBV6-3 and TRBJ2-3. Per germline, CDR1 MNHEY and CDR2 SVGEGT. This CDR3 has 14 residues. The CDR3 is CASSYRPLADTQYF.

This clonotype is called medium-sized based on its frequency. The chain employs TRBV5-6 and TRBJ1-4; TCRdb gives TRBD1 as the D gene, but with no DNA this cannot be confirmed. Germline values: CDR1 SGHDT, CDR2 YYEEEE. The CDR3 length is 14 residues. CDR3 in amino acids: CASSLIPGDEKLFF. Drawing the rest from reference TRBV5-6 and TRBJ1-4, the complete variable domain is DAGVTQSPTHLIKTRGQQVTLRCSPKSGHDTVSWYQQALGQGPQFIFQYYEEEERQRGNFPDRFSGHQFPNYSSELNVNALLLGDSALYLCASSLIPGDEKLFFGSGTQLSVL.

Frequency places this clonotype as medium-sized. This rearrangement joins TRBV24-1 to TRBJ2-5; TCRdb calls TRBD1, which cannot be checked without DNA. Germline CDR1 is KGHDR and CDR2 is SFDVKD. The CDR3 loop spans 15 amino acids. CDR3 sequence reads: CATSDMGQGDETQYF.

Its frequency marks this clonotype as medium-sized. The gene calls are TRBV18 and TRBJ1-4. There are 13 residues in the CDR3. Germline CDR1 reads KGHSH; CDR2 reads LQKENI. Here the CDR3 reads CASSRATNEKLFF.

This clonotype is called medium-sized (0.01 to 0.1%) based on its frequency. The chain uses TRBV18 and TRBJ2-3; TCRdb names TRBD1, which stays unverified in the absence of DNA. The CDR3 loop spans 15 amino acids. Germline CDR1 KGHSH, CDR2 LQKENI. CDR3 sequence: CASSPLQGSTDTQYF. Filled out from reference TRBV18 and TRBJ2-3, the complete variable domain reads NAGVMQNPRHLVRRRGQEARLRCSPMKGHSHVYWYRQLPEEGLKFMVYLQKENIIDESGMPKERFSAEFPKEGPSILRIQQVVRGDSAAYFCASSPLQGSTDTQYFGPGTRLTVL.

This clonotype is classed as medium-sized by frequency. The V gene is TRBV4-2, the J gene TRBJ2-3. Germline-derived CDR1 and CDR2 are LGHNA and YNFKEQ. The CDR3 is 12 residues long. The CDR3 loop reads CASSQETDTQYF.

By frequency, this clonotype is medium-sized. The rearrangement joins TRBV9 to TRBJ2-7; TCRdb's D gene call, TRBD1, goes unchecked for lack of DNA. The CDR3 spans 14 residues. The germline V gene has CDR1 SGDLS and CDR2 YYNGEE. CDR3 sequence reads: CASSVGQSSYEQYF.

V usage is TRBV7-2 and J usage is TRBJ2-7; TCRdb indicates TRBD1, and absent DNA this call remains unverified. The CDR3 loop spans 15 amino acids. Germline CDR1 SGHTA, CDR2 FQGNSA. Here the CDR3 reads CASSFETGGFYEQYF.

This clonotype is called large based on its frequency. The chain couples TRBV7-6 to TRBJ2-3. This CDR3 is 13 amino acids long. In germline, CDR1 is SGHVS, CDR2 FNYEAQ. CDR3 sequence: CASSLGWADTQYF.

This clonotype is classed as medium-sized (0.01 to 0.1%) by frequency. The CDR3 is CASSRRTGGYEQYF. The chain joins TRBV6-2 or TRBV6-3 to TRBJ2-7; the D call from TCRdb, TRBD1, cannot be confirmed without DNA. The CDR3 covers 14 residues. Germline V gene lookup returns CDR1 MNHEY and CDR2 SVGEGT.

This clonotype counts as medium-sized (0.01 to 0.1%) by frequency. The rearrangement uses TRBV29-1 and TRBJ1-2; without DNA, the TCRdb call of TRBD1 cannot be checked. The CDR3 has 13 residues. Germline V lookup: CDR1 SQVTM, CDR2 ANQGSEA. The CDR3 sequence: CSVETGINYGYTF.